This T cell receptor (beta chain) was observed in a study of shared clonotypes between healthy human individuals. CD45RO-negative, CCR7-selected cells formed the naive CD8 fraction, which excluded terminally differentiated effector memory CD45RA+ cells. V gave up 4 bases and J gave up 5 bases, with 5 bases separating them. Germline V gene sequence: CDR1 MGHRA, CDR2 YSYEKL. This CDR3 is 12 amino acids long. General observations from the study: Lower generation probabilities were found for non-shared clonotypes than for those shared by all four donors.

The data were produced by immunoSEQ multiplex PCR, yet TCRdb's version contains in-frame clones alone and is incomplete. Of 450,000 to 700,000 clones in the sample, nearly 97% are singletons; the top ten hold roughly 0.1%. A note on this clone: Its antigen is not known.

The sequencing sample was made of naive CD8+ T cells sorted from blood. This chain links TRBV4-1 with TRBJ2-2; no clear D gene. This clonotype originated in a woman aged 30 to 39 in good health. DNA of the CDR3: TGCGCCAGCAGCCTCCCAACCGGGGAGCTGTTTTTT. Translating it yields CASSLPTGELFF.